The table lists the clone carrying this TCR beta chain with a few counts. Its target is not known. CD45RO/CCR7/CD25/CD127/CD95/CD27 staining was used to isolate CD4+ naive, central memory, regulatory and stem cell-like memory cells by sorting. Every isolated RNA sample was fully reverse transcribed, so sequencing captured expressed TCRB transcripts. Clones were sequenced by immunoSEQ multiplex PCR, and TCRdb holds only the in-frame ones, with some missing. In the table there are about half a million clones, more than 9.5% of which are singletons. V lost 5 bases to trimming and J lost 7 bases; unmatched junction nucleotides: 13. This CDR3 comprises 14 residues. Germline assignment: CDR1 GTSNPN and CDR2 SVGIG (reference sequence). This specimen comes from a study of beta chain features in type 1 diabetes. Study-level points and caveats: Patients showed naive, central memory and Treg TCRB repertoires that appeared more similar than those of healthy donors. Within each of all four CD4+ subsets, Type 1 diabetes patients had TCRB CDR3s that were moderately but significantly shorter.

The J gene is TRBJ2-7, the V gene TRBV30; TRBD1 aligns across 8 bases. This sequence originates from a woman aged 18-29 years in good health. The sequenced material came from naive CD4+ T cells from blood. CDR3 in amino acids: CAWERQGLIGEQYF. The CDR3, as DNA: TGTGCCTGGGAAAGACAGGGGTTAATAGGGGAGCAGTACTTC.